This TCR beta chain is from a study of blood T cell repertoires in COVID-19. The CDR3 spans 14 residues. CDR1 and CDR2 from the germline V gene are LGHDT and YNNKEL (reference sequence). The ends were cut back, 8 bases at V and 4 bases at J, with 14 bases in the middle. This table comes from immunoSEQ multiplex PCR, and its TCRdb copy is limited to in-frame clones, with some not included. The sample gives 200,000 to 300,000 clones, around 82% of which show up once; roughly 4.7% is in the top ten. Sequenced: peripheral blood. The chain uses TRBV3-1 (or the pseudogene TRBV3-2) and TRBJ1-4, with a weak D call TRBD1 (5 bases). The receptor comes from a woman in her sixties or seventies with acute or convalescent COVID-19. CDR3 sequence (DNA): TGTGCCAGCGGACGCAGGGCCTATAATGAAAAACTGTTTTTT. It yields the protein CASGRRAYNEKLFF.